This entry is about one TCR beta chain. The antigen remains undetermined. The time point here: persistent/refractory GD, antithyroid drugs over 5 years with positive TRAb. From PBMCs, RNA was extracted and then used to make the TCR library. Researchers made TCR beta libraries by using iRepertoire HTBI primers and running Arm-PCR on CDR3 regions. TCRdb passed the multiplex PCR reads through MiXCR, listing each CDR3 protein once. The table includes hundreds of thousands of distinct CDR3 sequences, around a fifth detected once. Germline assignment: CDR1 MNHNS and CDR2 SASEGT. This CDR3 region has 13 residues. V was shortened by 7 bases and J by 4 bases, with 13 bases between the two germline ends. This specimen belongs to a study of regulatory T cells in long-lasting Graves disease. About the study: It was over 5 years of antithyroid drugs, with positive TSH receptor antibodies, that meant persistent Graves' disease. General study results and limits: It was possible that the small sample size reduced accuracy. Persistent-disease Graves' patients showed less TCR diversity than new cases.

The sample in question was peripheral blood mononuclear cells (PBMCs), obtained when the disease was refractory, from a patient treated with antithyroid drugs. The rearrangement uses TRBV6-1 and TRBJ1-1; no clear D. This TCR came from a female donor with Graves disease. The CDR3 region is CASMVVSGTEAFF. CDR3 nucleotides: TGTGCCAGCATGGTAGTCTCCGGCACTGAAGCTTTCTTT.